Detailed here is one TCR beta chain. This record comes from a study of STAT5B mutations in CD4+ large granular lymphocyte leukemia. The method was immunoSEQ multiplex PCR; TCRdb's version includes in-frame clones alone and lacks a portion of them. Of about 46,000 clones in the sample, approximately 83% were seen once. This CDR3 is 17 amino acids long. Germline V gene data show CDR1 as SGHRS and CDR2 as YFSETQ. Trimming shortened V by 1 base and J by 5 bases, and 22 bases separated the two germline ends. Sequences were obtained from CD4+ T cells from blood buffy coats. The J gene is TRBJ2-7, the V gene TRBV5-1; the D is unclear. This sequence originates from a human donor in good health. The CDR3: CASSLRVKPRIHNEQYF. CDR3 coding DNA: TGCGCCAGCAGCTTGAGGGTTAAGCCGAGGATTCACAACGAGCAGTACTTC.